One sample yielded the 18 T cell receptor beta chains listed below, sequenced in a study of blood T cell repertoires in COVID-19. Clones were read by immunoSEQ multiplex PCR, and TCRdb kept only the in-frame ones, dropping some. The table includes about 140,000 clones, approximately 88% detected once. The sequenced material came from PBMCs or T cells enriched from blood (not recorded which). Every receptor here comes from a man between 65 and 80 years old who had been exposed to COVID-19.

J is TRBJ1-3 and V is TRBV6-5, with D uncertain. Germline lookup yields CDR1 MNHEY and CDR2 SVGAGI. The V and J ends lost 11 bases and 4 bases respectively, with 15 bases between them. This CDR3 comprises 13 residues. The DNA for the CDR3 is TGTGCCTCAACGGTGAGGGAGGGAAACACCATATATTTT. Amino acid sequence: CASTVREGNTIYF.

This chain links TRBV27 with TRBJ2-7; 10 bases match TRBD1. The germline V gene has CDR1 MNHEY and CDR2 SMNVEV (reference sequence). The ends lost 0 bases at V and 1 base at J; junction bases unmatched: 3. The CDR3 is 16 residues long. The CDR3 DNA reads as TGTGCCAGCAGTTTATCCTCGGGACAGGGGTCCTACGAGCAGTACTTC. It yields the protein CASSLSSGQGSYEQYF.

V usage is TRBV5-6 and J usage is TRBJ2-7; 9 positions match TRBD1. This CDR3 contains 15 residues. CDR1 SGHDT and CDR2 YYEEEE come from the germline V gene. J lost 7 bases, V lost 2 bases, and 10 bases had no gene match. CDR3 nucleotide sequence: TGTGCCAGCAGCTTTCTGACAGGGGGTAGACGGGAGCAGTACTTC. Protein: CASSFLTGGRREQYF.

This rearrangement joins TRBV19 to TRBJ1-2; 8 bases are a match to TRBD1. Germline V lookup: CDR1 LNHDA, CDR2 SQIVND (reference sequence). Germline trimming cut 7 bases from V and 7 bases from J; bases unmatched to any gene: 14. The CDR3 extends over 15 amino acids. The CDR3 is CASTLPGQERSGYTF. The CDR3 DNA is TGTGCCAGTACCCTCCCGGGACAGGAAAGATCTGGCTACACCTTC.

This clone was seen a few times. V is TRBV7-8 and J is TRBJ1-4, with 8 positions matching TRBD1. The CDR3 length is 17 residues. V trimming: 5 bases; J trimming: 5 bases; junction bases outside the gene matches: 13. CDR1 is SGHVS and CDR2 is FQNEAQ in the germline V gene. CDR3: CASSPLAGGGRNEKLFF. The CDR3, as DNA: TGTGCCAGCAGCCCCCTGGCAGGGGGCGGTCGGAATGAAAAACTGTTTTTT.

V usage is TRBV27 and J usage is TRBJ2-7; maybe TRBD2 (6 bases). CDR1 MNHEY and CDR2 SMNVEV come from the germline V gene (reference sequence). The CDR3 sequence is 14 residues long. V lost 4 bases and J lost 5, with 15 bases in between. CDR3 sequence reads: CASSSGLQVDEQYF. Written as DNA, the CDR3 is TGTGCCAGCAGTTCGGGACTGCAAGTGGACGAGCAGTACTTC.

This clone was detected only a few times. The chain is built from TRBV5-5 and TRBJ2-7; 9 bases match TRBD1. This CDR3 has 17 residues. The germline V gene has CDR1 SGHKS and CDR2 YYEKEE (reference sequence). Unmatched junction bases numbered 10, after V lost 0 bases and J lost 3 bases. CDR3 coding DNA: TGTGCCAGCAGCTTGGCAGTAATGGACAGGGGTGTCTACGAGCAGTACTTC. Encoded protein: CASSLAVMDRGVYEQYF.

The chain employs TRBV7-9 and TRBJ1-1; unclear D gene. Germline assignment: CDR1 SEHNR and CDR2 FQNEAQ (reference sequence). The CDR3 totals 15 residues. The germline V and J ends were trimmed by 3 bases and 4 bases, with 15 bases remaining between them. For the CDR3, the DNA is TGTGCCAGCAGCTTCGGTACCGCCGCGAGCACTGAAGCTTTCTTT. Its translation is CASSFGTAASTEAFF. The whole variable domain, remainder taken from reference TRBV7-9 and TRBJ1-1, is DTGVSQNPRHKITKRGQNVTFRCDPISEHNRLYWYRQTLGQGPEFLTYFQNEAQLEKSRLLSDRFSAERPKGSFSTLEIQRTEQGDSAMYLCASSFGTAASTEAFFGQGTRLTVV.

This clone was detected once. The rearrangement uses TRBV3-1 (or the pseudogene TRBV3-2) and TRBJ2-5; tentative D call: TRBD1 (6 bases). Germline V gene sequence: CDR1 LGHDT, CDR2 YNNKEL (reference sequence). This CDR3 region has 13 residues. V shed 5 bases and J shed 5 bases, with 12 bases lying between them. The CDR3 sequence: CASSSTGFETQYF. The CDR3 DNA follows: TGTGCCAGCAGCTCCACAGGGTTTGAGACCCAGTACTTC.

The CDR3, as DNA: TGTGCCAGTAGGGCTAGCGGGGGCCCATCCTACGAGCAGTACTTC. Translation gives CASRASGGPSYEQYF. The V and J genes are TRBV19 and TRBJ2-7; 10 positions match TRBD2. The CDR3 covers 15 residues. CDR1 LNHDA and CDR2 SQIVND come from the germline V gene (reference sequence). J was trimmed by 1 base and V by 6 bases; bases with no gene match: 6.

The V and J genes are TRBV11-2 and TRBJ2-2, with TRBD2 matching 9 bases. The CDR3 spans 16 residues. The V gene's germline CDR1 is SGHAT and CDR2 FQNNGV. Trimming cost V 4 bases and J 6 bases; bases outside gene matches: 9. In DNA, the CDR3 is TGTGCCAGCAGCTCAGGGCCGGGCGGGAGGGCCGGGGAGCTGTTTTTT. It translates to CASSSGPGGRAGELFF.

This clone was observed once. The chain has TRBV6-2 or TRBV6-3 and TRBJ2-3; D might be TRBD2 (5 bases). V was shortened by 3 bases and J by 1 base, with 20 bases between the two germline ends. CDR1 MNHEY and CDR2 SVGEGT come from the germline V gene. The CDR3 has 18 amino acids. DNA for the CDR3: TGTGCCAGCAGTTATTTTCGACAACCGGGATACGGCACAGATACGCAGTATTTT. Translated: CASSYFRQPGYGTDTQYF.

In this sample, this clone turned up once. The chain joins TRBV5-1 to TRBJ1-1; D may be TRBD1 (5 bases). Looked up from germline, CDR1 is SGHRS and CDR2 is YFSETQ. The V end was cut by 4 bases, the J end by 9 bases, with 13 bases between. The CDR3 runs to 12 residues. The CDR3 coding sequence is TGCGCCAGCAGCCCGGGGGAGTTAAAAGCTTTCTTT. It encodes CASSPGELKAFF.

The V call is TRBV11-2, the J call TRBJ2-7, with D maybe TRBD2 (6 bases). Germline CDR1 is SGHAT and CDR2 is FQNNGV. V lost 1 base, J lost 5 bases, and 12 bases lay in between. CDR3 length: 14 amino acids. Written as DNA, the CDR3 is TGTGCCAGCAGCTTAGTCGGGGGATTCGACGAGCAGTACTTC. Translation gives CASSLVGGFDEQYF.

J is TRBJ1-1 and V is TRBV7-8, with D perhaps matching TRBD1 (6 bases). Germline V gene sequence: CDR1 SGHVS, CDR2 FQNEAQ. The CDR3 consists of 17 residues. Trimming took 1 base from V and 3 from J, leaving 18 bases between them. CDR3: CASSLEWGGKADTEAFF. The CDR3 region has the DNA TGTGCCAGCAGCTTAGAATGGGGGGGCAAGGCGGACACTGAAGCTTTCTTT.

The V and J genes are TRBV29-1 and TRBJ2-5; TRBD2 aligns across 9 bases. CDR1 SQVTM and CDR2 ANQGSEA come from the germline V gene. The V gene end was trimmed by 6 bases and the J gene end by 5 bases; junction bases not matched to a gene: 10. The CDR3 consists of 14 residues. CDR3 sequence reads: CSVRTAGGLETQYF. DNA of the CDR3: TGCAGCGTAAGAACAGCGGGAGGTCTGGAGACCCAGTACTTC.

This clone was recorded a few times. The gene calls are TRBV18 and TRBJ2-7; possibly TRBD1 for D (6 bases). Germline V gene sequence: CDR1 KGHSH, CDR2 LQKENI. V dropped 3 bases and J dropped 7 bases, with 13 bases sitting between them. The CDR3 consists of 13 residues. CDR3 protein: CASSPGHSTEQYF. CDR3 sequence (DNA): TGTGCCAGCTCACCGGGACACTCTACTGAGCAGTACTTC.

The chain employs TRBV6-2 or TRBV6-3 and TRBJ2-7; 8 bases map to TRBD1. This CDR3 has 14 amino acids. The trim removed 2 bases at V and 0 bases at J, leaving 0 bases unmatched. Germline loops: CDR1 MNHEY, CDR2 SVGEGT. CDR3 residues: CASSYTGGSYEQYF. The CDR3 DNA sequence: TGTGCCAGCAGTTACACAGGGGGCTCCTACGAGCAGTACTTC.